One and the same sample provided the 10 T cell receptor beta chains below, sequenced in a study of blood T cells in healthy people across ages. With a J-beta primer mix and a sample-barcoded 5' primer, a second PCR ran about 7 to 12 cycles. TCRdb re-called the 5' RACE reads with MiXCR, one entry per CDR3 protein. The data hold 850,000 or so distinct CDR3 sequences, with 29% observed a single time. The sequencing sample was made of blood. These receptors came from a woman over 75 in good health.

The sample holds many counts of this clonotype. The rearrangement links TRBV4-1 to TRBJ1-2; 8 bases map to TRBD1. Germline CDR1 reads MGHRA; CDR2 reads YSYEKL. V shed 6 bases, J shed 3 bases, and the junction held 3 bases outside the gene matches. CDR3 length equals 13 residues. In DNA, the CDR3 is TGCGCCAGCAGACAGACAGGGGACTATGGCTACACCTTC. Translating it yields CASRQTGDYGYTF.

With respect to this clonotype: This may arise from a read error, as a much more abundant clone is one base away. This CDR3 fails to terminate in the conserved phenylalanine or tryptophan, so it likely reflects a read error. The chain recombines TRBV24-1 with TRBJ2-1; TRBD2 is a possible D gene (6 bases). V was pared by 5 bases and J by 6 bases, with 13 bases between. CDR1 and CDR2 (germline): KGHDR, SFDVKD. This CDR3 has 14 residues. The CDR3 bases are TGTGCCACCAGTGCTATGACAGCGGGCAATGAGCAGTTCTTG. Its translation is CATSAMTAGNEQFL.

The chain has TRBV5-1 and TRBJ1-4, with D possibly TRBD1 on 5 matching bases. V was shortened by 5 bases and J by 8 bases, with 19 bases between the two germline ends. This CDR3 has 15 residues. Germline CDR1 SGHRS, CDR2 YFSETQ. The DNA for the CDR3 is TGCGCCAGCAGATTCCGGGACGGGGACTTCGAAAAACTGTTTTTT. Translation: CASRFRDGDFEKLFF.

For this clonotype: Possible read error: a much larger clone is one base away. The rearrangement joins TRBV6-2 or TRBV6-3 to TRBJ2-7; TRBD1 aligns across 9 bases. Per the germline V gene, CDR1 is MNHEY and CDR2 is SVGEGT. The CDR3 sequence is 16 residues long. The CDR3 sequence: CAGSYSGTGSSYEQYF. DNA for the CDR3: TGTGCCGGCAGTTACTCGGGGACAGGGAGTAGCTACGAGCAGTACTTC.

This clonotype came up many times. The CDR3 loop reads CASSPQGTVYNEQFF. The CDR3 nucleotides read TGTGCCAGCAGTCCTCAAGGGACAGTCTACAATGAGCAGTTCTTC. V usage is TRBV6-1 and J usage is TRBJ2-1, with 7 bases lining up with TRBD1. The CDR3 extends over 15 amino acids. The trim removed 5 bases at V and 3 bases at J, leaving 7 bases unmatched. The germline V gene encodes CDR1 MNHNS and CDR2 SASEGT.

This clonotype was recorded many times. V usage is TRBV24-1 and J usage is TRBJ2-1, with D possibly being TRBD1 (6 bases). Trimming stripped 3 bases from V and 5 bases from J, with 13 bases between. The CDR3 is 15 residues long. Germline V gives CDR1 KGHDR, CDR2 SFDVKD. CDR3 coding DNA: TGTGCCACCAGTGATCATGGACAGCCAAACAATGAGCAGTTCTTC. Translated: CATSDHGQPNNEQFF.

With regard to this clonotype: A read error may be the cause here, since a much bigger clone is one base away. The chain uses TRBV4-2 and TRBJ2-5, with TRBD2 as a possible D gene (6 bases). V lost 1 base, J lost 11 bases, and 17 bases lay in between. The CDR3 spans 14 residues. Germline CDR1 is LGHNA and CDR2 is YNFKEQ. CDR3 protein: CASSQGGGSVKQYF. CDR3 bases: TGTGCCAGCAGCCAAGGTGGGGGGAGCGTTAAGCAGTACTTC.

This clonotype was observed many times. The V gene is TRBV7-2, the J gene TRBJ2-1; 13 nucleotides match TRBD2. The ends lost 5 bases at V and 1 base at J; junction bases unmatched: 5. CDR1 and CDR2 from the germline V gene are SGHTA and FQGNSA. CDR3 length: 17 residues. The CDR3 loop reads CASSLTSGGASYNEQFF. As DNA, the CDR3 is TGTGCCAGCAGCCTCACTAGCGGGGGGGCGTCCTACAATGAGCAGTTCTTC.

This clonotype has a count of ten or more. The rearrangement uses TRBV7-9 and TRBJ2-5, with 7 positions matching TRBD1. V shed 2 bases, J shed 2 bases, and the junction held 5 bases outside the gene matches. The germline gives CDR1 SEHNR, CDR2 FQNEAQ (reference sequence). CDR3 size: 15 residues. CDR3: CASSLNQGVQETQYF. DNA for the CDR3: TGTGCCAGCAGCTTAAACCAGGGGGTTCAAGAGACCCAGTACTTC.

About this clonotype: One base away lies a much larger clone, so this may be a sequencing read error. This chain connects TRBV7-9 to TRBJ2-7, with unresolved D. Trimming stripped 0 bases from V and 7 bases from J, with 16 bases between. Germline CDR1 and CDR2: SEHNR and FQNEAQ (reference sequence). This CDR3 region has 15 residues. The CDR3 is CASSLAGSSPNEQYF. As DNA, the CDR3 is TGTGCCAGCAGCTTAGCGGGGTCCAGCCCCAATGAGCAGTACTTC.